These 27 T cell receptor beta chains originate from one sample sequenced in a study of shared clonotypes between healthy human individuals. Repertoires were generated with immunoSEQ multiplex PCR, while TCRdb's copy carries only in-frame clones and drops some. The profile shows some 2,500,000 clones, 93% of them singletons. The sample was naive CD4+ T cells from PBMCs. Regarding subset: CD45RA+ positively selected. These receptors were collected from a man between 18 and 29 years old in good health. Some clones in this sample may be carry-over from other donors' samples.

CDR3: CASSAGGDTSYEQYF. The CDR3 bases are TGTGCCAGCAGCGCGGGGGGGGACACCTCCTACGAGCAGTACTTC. J is TRBJ2-7 and V is TRBV5-4; the match to TRBD2 covers 9 bases. The V gene's germline CDR1 is SGHNT and CDR2 YYREEE (reference sequence). The V gene end was trimmed by 4 bases and the J gene end by 0 bases; junction bases not matched to a gene: 5. The CDR3 sequence is 15 residues long.

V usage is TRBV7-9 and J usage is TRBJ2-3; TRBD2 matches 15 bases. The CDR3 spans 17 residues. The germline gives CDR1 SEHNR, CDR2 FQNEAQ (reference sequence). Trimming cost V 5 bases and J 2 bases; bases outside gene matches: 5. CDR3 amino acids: CASSKGLAGGPTDTQYF. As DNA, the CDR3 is TGTGCCAGCAGCAAAGGACTAGCGGGAGGGCCCACAGATACGCAGTATTTT.

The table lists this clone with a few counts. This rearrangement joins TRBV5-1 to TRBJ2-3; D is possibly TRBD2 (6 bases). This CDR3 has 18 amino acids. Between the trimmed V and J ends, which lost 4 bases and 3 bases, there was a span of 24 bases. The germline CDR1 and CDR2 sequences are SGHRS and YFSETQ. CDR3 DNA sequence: TGCGCCAGCAGCCGGAGGCCGGGACTCCCCCAGCGGACAGATACGCAGTATTTT. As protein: CASSRRPGLPQRTDTQYF.

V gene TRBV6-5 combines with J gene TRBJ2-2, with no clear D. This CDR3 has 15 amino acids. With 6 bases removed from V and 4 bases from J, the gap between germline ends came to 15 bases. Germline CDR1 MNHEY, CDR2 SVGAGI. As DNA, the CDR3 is TGTGCCAGCAGAATCAATCGGCTACCCACCGGGGAGCTGTTTTTT. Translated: CASRINRLPTGELFF.

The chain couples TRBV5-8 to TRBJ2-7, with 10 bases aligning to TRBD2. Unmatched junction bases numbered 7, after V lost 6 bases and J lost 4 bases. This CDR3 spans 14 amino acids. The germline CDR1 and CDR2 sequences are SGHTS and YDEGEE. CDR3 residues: CASNLAGVRYEQYF. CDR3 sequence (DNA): TGTGCCAGCAACCTAGCGGGAGTTAGATACGAGCAGTACTTC.

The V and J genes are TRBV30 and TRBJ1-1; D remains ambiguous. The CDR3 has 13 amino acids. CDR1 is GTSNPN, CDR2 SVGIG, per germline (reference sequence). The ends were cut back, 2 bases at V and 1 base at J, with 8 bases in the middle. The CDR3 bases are TGTGCCTGGAGTAGAATGACGAACACTGAAGCTTTCTTT. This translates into CAWSRMTNTEAFF.

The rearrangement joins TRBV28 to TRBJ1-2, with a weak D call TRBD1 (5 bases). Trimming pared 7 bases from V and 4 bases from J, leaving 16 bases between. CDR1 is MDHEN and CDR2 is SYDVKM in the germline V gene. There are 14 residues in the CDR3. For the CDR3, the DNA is TGTGCCAGCATCCCTGCTGGGGCTCTCTATGGCTACACCTTC. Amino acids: CASIPAGALYGYTF.

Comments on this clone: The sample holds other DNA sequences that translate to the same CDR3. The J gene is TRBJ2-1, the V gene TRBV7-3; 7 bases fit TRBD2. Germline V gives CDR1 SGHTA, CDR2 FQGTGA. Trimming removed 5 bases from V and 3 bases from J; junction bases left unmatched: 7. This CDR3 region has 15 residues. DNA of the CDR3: TGTGCCAGCAGCCTCCGTCTAGCGGACTACAATGAGCAGTTCTTC. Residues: CASSLRLADYNEQFF.

As DNA, the CDR3 is TGTGCCAGCAGCTTACTACAGGTGAACACTGAAGCTTTCTTT. This codes for CASSLLQVNTEAFF. The rearrangement joins TRBV7-3 to TRBJ1-1; tentative D call: TRBD1 (5 bases). V lost 2 bases and J lost 0, with 7 bases in between. CDR1 is SGHTA and CDR2 is FQGTGA in the germline V gene. This CDR3 region has 14 residues. Together with reference TRBV7-3 and TRBJ1-1, the CDR3 gives the full variable domain: GAGVSQTPSNKVTEKGKYVELRCDPISGHTALYWYRQSLGQGPEFLIYFQGTGAADDSGLPNDRFFAVRPEGSVSTLKIQRTERGDSAVYLCASSLLQVNTEAFFGQGTRLTVV.

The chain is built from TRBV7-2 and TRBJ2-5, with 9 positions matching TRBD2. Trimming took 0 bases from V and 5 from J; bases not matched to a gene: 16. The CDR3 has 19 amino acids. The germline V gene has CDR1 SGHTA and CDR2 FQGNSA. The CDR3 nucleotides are TGTGCCAGCAGCTTAGCGAGGGGGTGGGCTAGCGGGATGGATGAGACCCAGTACTTC. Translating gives CASSLARGWASGMDETQYF.

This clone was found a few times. The chain's CDR3 is CASSLPSLGYEQYF. The DNA of the CDR3 is TGTGCCAGCAGCCTACCGTCCTTGGGCTACGAGCAGTACTTC. The chain joins TRBV25-1 to TRBJ2-7; D unresolved. Germline V gives CDR1 MGHDK, CDR2 SYGVNS. The V end was cut by 6 bases, the J end by 3 bases, with 15 bases between. The CDR3 has 14 amino acids.

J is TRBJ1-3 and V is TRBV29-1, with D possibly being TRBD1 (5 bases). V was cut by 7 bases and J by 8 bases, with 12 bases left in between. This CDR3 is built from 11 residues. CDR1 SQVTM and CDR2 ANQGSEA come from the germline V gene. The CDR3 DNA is TGCAGCGCTGGGGCGGGTGACACCATATATTTT. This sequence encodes CSAGAGDTIYF.

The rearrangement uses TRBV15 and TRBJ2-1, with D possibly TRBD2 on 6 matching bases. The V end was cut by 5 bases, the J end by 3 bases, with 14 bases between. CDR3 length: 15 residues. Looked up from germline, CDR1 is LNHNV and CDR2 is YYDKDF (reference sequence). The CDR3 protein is CATSGLLNYYNEQFF. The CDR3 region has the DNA TGTGCCACCAGCGGACTACTAAACTACTACAATGAGCAGTTCTTC.

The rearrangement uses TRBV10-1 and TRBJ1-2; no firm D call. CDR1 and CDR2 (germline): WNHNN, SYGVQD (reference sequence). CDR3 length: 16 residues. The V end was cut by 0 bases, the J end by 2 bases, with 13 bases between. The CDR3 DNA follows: TGCGCCAGCAGTGAGTCGTACGGCAGTTCCAACTATGGCTACACCTTC. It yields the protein CASSESYGSSNYGYTF.

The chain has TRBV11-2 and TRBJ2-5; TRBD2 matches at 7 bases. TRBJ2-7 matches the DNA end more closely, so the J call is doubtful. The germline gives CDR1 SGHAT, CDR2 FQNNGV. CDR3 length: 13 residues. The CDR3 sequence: CASSLAREGEQYF. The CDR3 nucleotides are TGTGCCAGCAGCTTAGCCAGGGAGGGCGAGCAGTACTTC.

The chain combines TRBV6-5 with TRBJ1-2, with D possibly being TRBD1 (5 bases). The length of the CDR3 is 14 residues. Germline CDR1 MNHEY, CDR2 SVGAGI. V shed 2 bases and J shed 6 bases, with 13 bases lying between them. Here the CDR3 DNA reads TGTGCCAGCAGTTACAGAAGGGGCGAGAATGGCTACACCTTC. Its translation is CASSYRRGENGYTF.

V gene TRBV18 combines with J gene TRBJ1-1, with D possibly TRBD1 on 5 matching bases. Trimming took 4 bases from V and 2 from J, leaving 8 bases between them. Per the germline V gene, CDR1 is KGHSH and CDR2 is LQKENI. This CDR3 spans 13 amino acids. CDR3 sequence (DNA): TGTGCCAGCTCACAGGGGACTAACACTGAAGCTTTCTTT. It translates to CASSQGTNTEAFF.

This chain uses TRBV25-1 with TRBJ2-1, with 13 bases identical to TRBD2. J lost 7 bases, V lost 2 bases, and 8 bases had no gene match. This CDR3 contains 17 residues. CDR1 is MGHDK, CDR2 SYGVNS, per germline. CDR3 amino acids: CASSETSGRAFSNEQFF. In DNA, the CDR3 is TGTGCCAGCAGTGAAACTAGCGGGAGGGCGTTTTCTAATGAGCAGTTCTTC.

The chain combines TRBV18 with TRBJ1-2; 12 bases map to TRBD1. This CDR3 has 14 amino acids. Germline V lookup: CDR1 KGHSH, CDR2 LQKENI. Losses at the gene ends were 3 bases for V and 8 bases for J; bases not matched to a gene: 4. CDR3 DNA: TGTGCCAGCTCACCGGGACAGGGGGCCGACGGCTACACCTTC. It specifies CASSPGQGADGYTF.

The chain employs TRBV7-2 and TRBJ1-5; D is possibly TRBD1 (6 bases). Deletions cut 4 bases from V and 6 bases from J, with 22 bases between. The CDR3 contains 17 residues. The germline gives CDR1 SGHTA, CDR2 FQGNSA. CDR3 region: CASSSSTGTLGRQPQHF. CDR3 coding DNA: TGTGCCAGCAGCTCGTCTACCGGGACATTAGGTCGTCAGCCCCAGCATTTT.

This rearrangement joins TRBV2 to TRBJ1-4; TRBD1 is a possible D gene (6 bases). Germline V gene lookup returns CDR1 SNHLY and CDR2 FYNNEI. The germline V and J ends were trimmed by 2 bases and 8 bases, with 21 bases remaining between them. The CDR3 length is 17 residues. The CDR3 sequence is CASSESIWGASKEKLFF. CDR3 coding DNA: TGTGCCAGCAGTGAATCCATCTGGGGGGCGTCGAAGGAAAAACTGTTTTTT.

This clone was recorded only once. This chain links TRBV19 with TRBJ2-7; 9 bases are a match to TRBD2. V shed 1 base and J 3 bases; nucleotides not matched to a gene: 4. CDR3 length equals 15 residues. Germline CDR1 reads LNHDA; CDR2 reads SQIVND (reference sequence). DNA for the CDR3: TGTGCCAGTAGTATAGTATTAGCGGGAGACTACGAGCAGTACTTC. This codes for CASSIVLAGDYEQYF.

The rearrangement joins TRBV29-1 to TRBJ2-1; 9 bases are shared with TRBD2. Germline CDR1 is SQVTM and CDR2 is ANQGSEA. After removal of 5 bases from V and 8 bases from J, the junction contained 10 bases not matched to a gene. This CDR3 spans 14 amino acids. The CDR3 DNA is TGCAGCGTTTTAAGGGGGACTAGCTCCGATGAGCAGTTCTTC. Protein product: CSVLRGTSSDEQFF.

CDR3 DNA sequence: TGTGCCAGCAGCCACGGGGGGGAGGAGGCCGGGGAGCTGTTTTTT. Protein: CASSHGGEEAGELFF. V gene TRBV28 combines with J gene TRBJ2-2; the match to TRBD2 covers 8 bases. CDR1 MDHEN and CDR2 SYDVKM come from the germline V gene. This CDR3 is built from 15 residues. V lost 6 bases to trimming and J lost 6 bases; unmatched junction nucleotides: 9.

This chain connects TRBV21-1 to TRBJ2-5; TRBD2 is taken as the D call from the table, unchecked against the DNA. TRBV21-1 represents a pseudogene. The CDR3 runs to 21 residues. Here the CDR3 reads CASSHTWLTSGRRWGWETQYF. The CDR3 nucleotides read TGTGCCAGCAGCCATACCTGGCTTACTAGCGGGAGGCGTTGGGGTTGGGAGACCCAGTACTTC.

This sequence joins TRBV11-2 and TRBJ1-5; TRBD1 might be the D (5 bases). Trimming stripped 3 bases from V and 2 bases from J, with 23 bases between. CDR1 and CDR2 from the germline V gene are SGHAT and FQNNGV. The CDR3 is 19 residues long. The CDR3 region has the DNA TGTGCCAGCAGCTTCGGACCCGGGACGGAAAACGGGGGCAATCAGCCCCAGCATTTT. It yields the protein CASSFGPGTENGGNQPQHF.

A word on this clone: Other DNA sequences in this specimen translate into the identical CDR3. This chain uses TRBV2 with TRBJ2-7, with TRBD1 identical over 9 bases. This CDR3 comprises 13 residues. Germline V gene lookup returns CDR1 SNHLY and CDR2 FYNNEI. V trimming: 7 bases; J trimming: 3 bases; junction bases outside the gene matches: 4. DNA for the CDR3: TGTGCCAGCAATGGACAGGGGCTCTACGAGCAGTACTTC. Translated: CASNGQGLYEQYF.